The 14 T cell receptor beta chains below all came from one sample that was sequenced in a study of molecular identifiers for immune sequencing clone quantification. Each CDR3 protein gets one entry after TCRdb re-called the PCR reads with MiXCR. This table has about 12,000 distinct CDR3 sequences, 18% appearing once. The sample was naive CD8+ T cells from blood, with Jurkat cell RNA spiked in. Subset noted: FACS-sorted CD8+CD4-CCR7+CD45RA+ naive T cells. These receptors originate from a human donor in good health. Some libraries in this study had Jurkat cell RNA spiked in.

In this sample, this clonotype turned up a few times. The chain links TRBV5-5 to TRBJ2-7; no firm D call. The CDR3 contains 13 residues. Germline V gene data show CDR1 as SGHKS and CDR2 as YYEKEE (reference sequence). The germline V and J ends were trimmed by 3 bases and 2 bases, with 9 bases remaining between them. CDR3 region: CASSWSPTYEQYF. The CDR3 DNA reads TGTGCCAGCAGCTGGTCCCCAACCTACGAGCAGTACTTC.

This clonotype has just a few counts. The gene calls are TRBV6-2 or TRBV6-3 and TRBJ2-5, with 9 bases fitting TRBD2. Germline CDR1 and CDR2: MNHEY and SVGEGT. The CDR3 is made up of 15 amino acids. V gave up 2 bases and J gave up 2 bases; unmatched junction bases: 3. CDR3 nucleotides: TGTGCCAGCAGTTACGCTAGCGGGAAACAAGAGACCCAGTACTTC. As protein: CASSYASGKQETQYF.

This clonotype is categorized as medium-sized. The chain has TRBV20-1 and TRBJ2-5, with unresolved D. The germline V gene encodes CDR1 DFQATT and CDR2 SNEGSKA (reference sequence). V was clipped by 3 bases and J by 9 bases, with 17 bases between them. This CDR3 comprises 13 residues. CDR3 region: CSASLAAGSAQYF. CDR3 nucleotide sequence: TGCAGTGCTAGCTTGGCAGCCGGGTCGGCCCAGTACTTC.

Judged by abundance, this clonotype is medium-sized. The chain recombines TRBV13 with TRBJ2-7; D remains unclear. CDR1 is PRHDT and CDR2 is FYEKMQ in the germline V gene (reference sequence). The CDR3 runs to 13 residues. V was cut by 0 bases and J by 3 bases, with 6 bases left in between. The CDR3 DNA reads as TGTGCCAGCAGCTTAGGTGAAGGCTACGAGCAGTACTTC. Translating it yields CASSLGEGYEQYF.

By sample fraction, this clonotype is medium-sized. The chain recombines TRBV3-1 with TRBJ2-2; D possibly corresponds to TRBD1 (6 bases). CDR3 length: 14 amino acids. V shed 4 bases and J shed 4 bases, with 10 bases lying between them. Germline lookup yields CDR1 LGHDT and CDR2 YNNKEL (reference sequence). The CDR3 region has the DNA TGTGCCAGCAGCCCAGGGGTTTTCACCGGGGAGCTGTTTTTT. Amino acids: CASSPGVFTGELFF.

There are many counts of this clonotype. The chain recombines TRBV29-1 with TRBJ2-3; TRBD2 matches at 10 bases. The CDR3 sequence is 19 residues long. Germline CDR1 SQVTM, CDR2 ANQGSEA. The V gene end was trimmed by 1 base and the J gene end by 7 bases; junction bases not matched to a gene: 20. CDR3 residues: CSVEAPWGEPAGGRHTQYF. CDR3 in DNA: TGCAGCGTTGAAGCCCCTTGGGGTGAGCCAGCGGGAGGGAGACATACGCAGTATTTT.

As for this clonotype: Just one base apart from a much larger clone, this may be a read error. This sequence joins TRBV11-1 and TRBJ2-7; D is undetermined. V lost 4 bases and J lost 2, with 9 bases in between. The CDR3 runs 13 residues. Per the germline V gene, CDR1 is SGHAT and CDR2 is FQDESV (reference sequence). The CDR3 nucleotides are TGTGCCAGCAGCTCCGTAAGGGCCTACGAGCAGTACTTC. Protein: CASSSVRAYEQYF.

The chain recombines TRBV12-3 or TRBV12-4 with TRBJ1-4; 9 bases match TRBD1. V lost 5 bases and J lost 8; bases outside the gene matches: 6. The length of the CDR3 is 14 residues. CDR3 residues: CASSPTGGGEKLFF. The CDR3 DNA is TGTGCCAGCAGTCCTACAGGGGGCGGAGAAAAACTGTTTTTT.

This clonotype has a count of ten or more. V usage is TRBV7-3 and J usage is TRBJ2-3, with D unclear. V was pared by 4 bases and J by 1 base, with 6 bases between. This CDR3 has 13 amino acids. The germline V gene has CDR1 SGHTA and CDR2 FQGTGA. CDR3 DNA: TGTGCCAGCAGCTCCTGGGGCACAGATACGCAGTATTTT. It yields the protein CASSSWGTDTQYF. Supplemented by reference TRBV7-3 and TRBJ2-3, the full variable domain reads GAGVSQTPSNKVTEKGKYVELRCDPISGHTALYWYRQSLGQGPEFLIYFQGTGAADDSGLPNDRFFAVRPEGSVSTLKIQRTERGDSAVYLCASSSWGTDTQYFGPGTRLTVL.

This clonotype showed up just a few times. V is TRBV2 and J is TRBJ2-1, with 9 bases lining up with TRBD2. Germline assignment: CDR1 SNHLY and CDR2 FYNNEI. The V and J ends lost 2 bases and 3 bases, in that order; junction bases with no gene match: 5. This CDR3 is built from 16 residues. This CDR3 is CASSERATSGYNEQFF. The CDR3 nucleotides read TGTGCCAGCAGTGAAAGAGCGACTAGCGGCTACAATGAGCAGTTCTTC. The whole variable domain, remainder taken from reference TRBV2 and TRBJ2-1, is EPEVTQTPSHQVTQMGQEVILRCVPISNHLYFYWYRQILGQKVEFLVSFYNNEISEKSEIFDDQFSVERPDGSNFTLKIRSTKLEDSAMYFCASSERATSGYNEQFFGPGTRLTVL.

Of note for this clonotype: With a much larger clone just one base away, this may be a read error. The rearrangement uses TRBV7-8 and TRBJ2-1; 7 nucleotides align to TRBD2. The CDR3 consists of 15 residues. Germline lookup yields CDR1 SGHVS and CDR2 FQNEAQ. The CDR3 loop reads CTSSPGEGFHNEQFF. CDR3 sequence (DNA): TGTACCAGCAGCCCCGGGGAGGGGTTCCACAATGAGCAGTTCTTC. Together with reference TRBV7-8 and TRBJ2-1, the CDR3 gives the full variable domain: GAGVSQSPRYKVAKRGQDVALRCDPISGHVSLFWYQQALGQGPEFLTYFQNEAQLDKSGLPSDRFFAERPEGSVSTLKIQRTQQEDSAVYLCTSSPGEGFHNEQFFGPGTRLTVL.

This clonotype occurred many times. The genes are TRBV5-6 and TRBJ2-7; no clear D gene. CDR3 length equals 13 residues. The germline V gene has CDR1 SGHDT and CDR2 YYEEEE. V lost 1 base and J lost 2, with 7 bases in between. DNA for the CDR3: TGTGCCAGCAGCTTGAACAGCCCCTACGAGCAGTACTTC. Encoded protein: CASSLNSPYEQYF.

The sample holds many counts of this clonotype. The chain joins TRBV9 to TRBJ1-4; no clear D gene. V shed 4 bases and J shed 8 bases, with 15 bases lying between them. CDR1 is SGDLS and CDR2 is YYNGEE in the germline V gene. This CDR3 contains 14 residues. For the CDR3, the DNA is TGTGCCAGCAGCCCTAGCGTCTCGTGGGAAAAACTGTTTTTT. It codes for CASSPSVSWEKLFF.

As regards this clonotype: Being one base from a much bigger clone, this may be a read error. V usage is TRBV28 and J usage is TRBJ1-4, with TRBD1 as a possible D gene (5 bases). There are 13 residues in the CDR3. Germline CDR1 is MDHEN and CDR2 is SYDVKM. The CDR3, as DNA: TGTGCCAGCCGGATAAGGGGTGGGGAAAGACTGTTTTTT. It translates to CASRIRGGERLFF.